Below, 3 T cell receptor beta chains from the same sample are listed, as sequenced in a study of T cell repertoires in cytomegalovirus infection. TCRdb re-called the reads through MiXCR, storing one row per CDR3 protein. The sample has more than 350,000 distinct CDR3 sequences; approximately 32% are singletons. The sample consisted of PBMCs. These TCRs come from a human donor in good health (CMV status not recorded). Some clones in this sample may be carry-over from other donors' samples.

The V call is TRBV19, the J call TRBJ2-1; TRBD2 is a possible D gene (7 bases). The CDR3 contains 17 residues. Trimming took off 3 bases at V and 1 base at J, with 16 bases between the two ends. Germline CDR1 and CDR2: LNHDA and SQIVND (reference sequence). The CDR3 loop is CASSMGSGGQSYNEQFF. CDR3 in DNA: TGTGCCAGTAGTATGGGGTCGGGGGGCCAATCCTACAATGAGCAGTTCTTC.

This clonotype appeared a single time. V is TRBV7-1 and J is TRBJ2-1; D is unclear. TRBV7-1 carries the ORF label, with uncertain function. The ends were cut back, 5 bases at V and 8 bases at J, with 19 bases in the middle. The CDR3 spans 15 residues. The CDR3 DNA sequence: TGTGCCAGCAGCGCTTTCGGTCTCCCTTTGGATGAGCAGTTCTTC. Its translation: CASSAFGLPLDEQFF.

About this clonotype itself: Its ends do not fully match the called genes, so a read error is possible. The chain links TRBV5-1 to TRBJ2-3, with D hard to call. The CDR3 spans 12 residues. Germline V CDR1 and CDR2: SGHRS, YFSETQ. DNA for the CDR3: TGCGCCAGCAGCCTGGATTCATATACTCAGTATTTT. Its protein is CASSLDSYTQYF.